This T cell receptor beta chain came from a study of T cells in Graves' hyperthyroidism and ophthalmopathy. Germline-derived CDR1 and CDR2 are LGHNA and YNFKEQ. V was trimmed by 0 bases and J by 7 bases, leaving 10 bases between them. The CDR3 has 15 residues. TCR beta CDR3 regions were amplified from RNA. The HTBI primer set drove a first-round RT-PCR of the TCR CDR3. TCRdb redid the calling of the multiplex PCR reads with MiXCR, one entry per CDR3 protein. The table has hundreds of thousands of distinct CDR3 sequences, 11% to 15% seen once. This clonotype was recorded a few times. Hyperthyroidism in the patients, aged 18 to 65, was newly diagnosed and under 2 months in duration. Thyroid ultrasound and orbital computed tomography, with clinical symptoms and serum thyroxine and TRAb, informed diagnoses. The source of the PBMCs was 8.5 to 10 ml of fresh peripheral blood.

The material sequenced was blood. The chain recombines TRBV4-2 with TRBJ1-6, with D possibly matching TRBD1 (5 bases). This sequence was found in a woman under 40 with Graves' hyperthyroidism that later progressed to Graves' ophthalmopathy. CDR3 nucleotide sequence: TGTGCCAGCAGCCAAGAGGGGGGTGGGAATTCACCCCTCCACTTT. Amino acid sequence: CASSQEGGGNSPLHF.